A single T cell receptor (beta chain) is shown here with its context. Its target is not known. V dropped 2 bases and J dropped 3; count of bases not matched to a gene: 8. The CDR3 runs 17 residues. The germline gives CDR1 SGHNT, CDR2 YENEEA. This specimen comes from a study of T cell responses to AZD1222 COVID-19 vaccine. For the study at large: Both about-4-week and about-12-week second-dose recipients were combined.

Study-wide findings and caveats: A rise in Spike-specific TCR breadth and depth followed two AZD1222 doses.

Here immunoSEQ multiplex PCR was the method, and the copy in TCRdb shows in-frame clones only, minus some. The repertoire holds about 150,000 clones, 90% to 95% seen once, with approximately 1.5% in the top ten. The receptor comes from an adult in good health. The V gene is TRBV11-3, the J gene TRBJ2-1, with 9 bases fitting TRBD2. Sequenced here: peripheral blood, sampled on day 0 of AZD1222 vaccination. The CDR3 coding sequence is TGTGCCAGCAGCTTACGGGCTAGCGGGGCCCACTACAATGAGCAGTTCTTC. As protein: CASSLRASGAHYNEQFF.